This is a list of T cell receptor beta chains from one sample in a study of blood T cell repertoires in COVID-19. This table comes from immunoSEQ multiplex PCR, and its TCRdb copy is limited to in-frame clones, with some not included. The sample has around 250,000 clones, roughly 89% seen once. Source material: peripheral blood. The source is a man under 40 who had recovered from COVID-19. The CDR3 runs from the conserved cysteine through the conserved F or W. A D gene is named only where the DNA matches it firmly. Clone size is not always given. Where it is, it says once, few, many or a class for expanded clones.

D gene,clone size,V gene,J gene,CDR3 protein,CDR3 DNA
-,-,TRBV18,TRBJ2-3,CASSPQQRTDTQYF,TGTGCCAGCTCACCACAACAGCGCACAGATACGCAGTATTTT
TRBD2,-,TRBV7-6,TRBJ2-3,CASSLGGTYTDTQYF,TGTGCCAGCAGTCTCGGGGGGACCTACACAGATACGCAGTATTTT
-,-,TRBV10-1,TRBJ1-2,CASSDSGRPNYGYTF,TGCGCCAGCAGTGATTCAGGAAGACCTAACTATGGCTACACCTTC
-,-,TRBV7-9,TRBJ1-1,CASSLGPVGGTEAFF,TGTGCCAGCAGCTTAGGGCCGGTCGGGGGGACTGAAGCTTTCTTT
TRBD1,-,TRBV5-3,TRBJ2-7,CARSTRDRDHYEQYF,TGTGCCAGAAGCACCCGGGACAGGGATCACTACGAGCAGTACTTC
-,-,TRBV12-3/TRBV12-4,TRBJ1-1,CASSGDNPEAFF,TGTGCCAGCAGTGGGGACAATCCTGAAGCTTTCTTT
-,-,TRBV19,TRBJ2-1,CASSIGAGDEQFF,TGTGCCAGTAGTATTGGGGCAGGGGATGAGCAGTTCTTC
-,-,TRBV29-1,TRBJ1-1,CSVAGQPGSTEAFF,TGCAGCGTTGCAGGCCAGCCGGGGAGCACTGAAGCTTTCTTT
-,few,TRBV5-4,TRBJ2-3,CASSSMFTDTQYF,TGTGCCAGCAGTTCTATGTTCACAGATACGCAGTATTTT
TRBD1,once,TRBV5-1,TRBJ2-7,CASSLYSGGSGEQYF,TGCGCCAGCAGCTTGTATTCAGGGGGCTCGGGGGAGCAGTACTTC
TRBD1,-,TRBV5-6,TRBJ1-6,CASSLGQGDLLGHF,TGTGCCAGCAGCTTGGGGCAGGGGGATCTCCTGGGCCACTTT
TRBD2,few,TRBV7-9,TRBJ2-7,CASSLGGAHEQYF,TGTGCCAGCAGCTTGGGAGGGGCCCACGAGCAGTACTTC
-,-,TRBV9,TRBJ1-1,CASSVVNLNTEAFF,TGTGCCAGCAGCGTAGTTAATCTGAACACTGAAGCTTTCTTT
TRBD1,-,TRBV5-1,TRBJ2-3,CASSLTGDYTDTQYF,TGCGCCAGCAGCCTAACAGGGGATTACACAGATACGCAGTATTTT
TRBD2,-,TRBV24-1,TRBJ2-7,CATSASGSYEQYF,TGTGCCACCAGTGCTAGCGGGTCCTACGAGCAGTACTTC
-,once,TRBV27,TRBJ2-3,CASSSGLTRTDTQYF,TGTGCCAGCAGTTCCGGACTTACCCGCACAGATACGCAGTATTTT
-,once,TRBV7-9,TRBJ1-2,CASSRVYGYTF,TGTGCCAGCAGTCGCGTCTATGGCTACACCTTC
TRBD1,-,TRBV11-2,TRBJ1-1,CASRGQGWTEAFF,TGTGCCAGCAGGGGACAGGGCTGGACTGAAGCTTTCTTT
TRBD1,-,TRBV5-6,TRBJ2-3,CASSLPGQTQYF,TGTGCCAGCAGTTTGCCGGGACAGACGCAGTATTTT
-,-,TRBV27,TRBJ1-4,CASRTVLNEKLFF,TGTGCCAGCAGGACAGTACTTAATGAAAAACTGTTTTTT
TRBD2,-,TRBV19,TRBJ2-3,CASSIASGGVLLDTQYF,TGTGCCAGTAGTATTGCTAGCGGGGGGGTCCTCCTTGATACGCAGTATTTT
TRBD1,-,TRBV24-1,TRBJ2-1,CATSEHRDSSYNEQFF,TGTGCCACCAGTGAGCACCGGGACAGCTCCTACAATGAGCAGTTCTTC
TRBD1,-,TRBV5-1,TRBJ2-1,CASSLAGTGAFNEQFF,TGCGCCAGCAGCTTGGCTGGGACAGGGGCTTTCAATGAGCAGTTCTTC
-,-,TRBV6-5,TRBJ1-2,CASSYSRWEVEGYTF,TGTGCCAGCAGTTACTCGAGATGGGAGGTTGAAGGCTACACCTTC
-,-,TRBV27,TRBJ1-1,CASSSLLGADIEAFF,TGTGCCAGCAGTTCCCTCTTGGGGGCGGACATTGAAGCTTTCTTT
-,-,TRBV5-1,TRBJ2-7,CASSHDMDFSSPLF,TGCGCCAGCAGCCACGACATGGACTTTTCGTCCCCTCTCTTC
-,-,TRBV4-1,TRBJ2-2,CASSQQGGVELFF,TGCGCCAGCAGCCAACAGGGGGGAGTGGAGCTGTTTTTT
TRBD2,-,TRBV6-5,TRBJ2-7,CASLGGDGYEQYF,TGTGCCAGCCTGGGAGGGGATGGCTACGAGCAGTACTTC
-,-,TRBV6-5,TRBJ2-7,CASSYLQGYEQYF,TGTGCCAGCAGTTACTTACAGGGCTACGAGCAGTACTTC
-,-,TRBV9,TRBJ1-3,CASSAQSRNTIYF,TGTGCCAGCAGCGCCCAGTCCAGAAACACCATATATTTT
TRBD2,-,TRBV11-2,TRBJ2-5,CASSLRLGLAGEETQYF,TGTGCCAGCAGCTTACGTCTCGGACTAGCGGGGGAAGAGACCCAGTACTTC
TRBD2,-,TRBV3-1/TRBV3-2,TRBJ2-1,CASSPFAGGLGEQFF,TGTGCCAGCAGCCCCTTTGCGGGGGGGCTGGGTGAGCAGTTCTTC
TRBD1,few,TRBV3-1/TRBV3-2,TRBJ1-3,CASSQVGGRGLSGNTIYF,TGTGCCAGCAGCCAAGTGGGCGGCAGGGGGCTTTCTGGAAACACCATATATTTT
-,-,TRBV4-1,TRBJ1-1,CASSPQGPGAFF,TGCGCCAGCAGCCCCCAGGGGCCCGGTGCTTTCTTT
TRBD2,-,TRBV30,TRBJ2-1,CAARFGGSYNEQFF,TGTGCCGCCAGGTTCGGGGGGTCCTACAATGAGCAGTTCTTC
-,once,TRBV6-2/TRBV6-3,TRBJ1-1,CASSYFLTWQGNTEAFF,TGTGCCAGCAGTTACTTTCTCACCTGGCAGGGTAACACTGAAGCTTTCTTT
-,-,TRBV5-5,TRBJ1-1,CASSLSYGADLNTEAFF,TGTGCCAGCAGCTTGTCTTATGGGGCAGACCTGAACACTGAAGCTTTCTTT
-,-,TRBV10-3,TRBJ2-6,CAISPNSGANVLTF,TGTGCCATCAGTCCTAACTCTGGGGCCAACGTCCTGACTTTC
-,-,TRBV27,TRBJ1-5,CASRVQGLSNQPQHF,TGTGCCAGCAGAGTACAGGGCCTGAGCAATCAGCCCCAGCATTTT
-,-,TRBV2,TRBJ2-7,CASSEGADPTYEQYF,TGTGCCAGCAGTGAGGGGGCAGACCCTACCTACGAGCAGTACTTC
-,-,TRBV5-4,TRBJ2-3,CASTLRGGPDTQYF,TGTGCCAGCACCCTGAGGGGGGGCCCAGATACGCAGTATTTT
TRBD2,-,TRBV11-3,TRBJ2-5,CASSLAPLAGAQETQYF,TGTGCCAGCAGCTTAGCTCCCCTAGCGGGGGCTCAAGAGACCCAGTACTTC
-,once,TRBV5-1,TRBJ1-1,CASSWGTLNTEAFF,TGCGCCAGCAGTTGGGGGACATTGAACACTGAAGCTTTCTTT
TRBD1,-,TRBV6-2/TRBV6-3,TRBJ2-7,CASSYGTGGYEQYF,TGTGCCAGCAGTTACGGGACAGGGGGCTACGAGCAGTACTTC
TRBD1,-,TRBV5-4,TRBJ1-3,CASSLTGGGGNTIYF,TGTGCCAGCAGCTTGACAGGGGGCGGGGGAAACACCATATATTTT
-,-,TRBV6-5,TRBJ1-1,CASSYGSRGTNTEAFF,TGTGCCAGCAGTTACGGTAGTAGGGGCACGAACACTGAAGCTTTCTTT
TRBD2,-,TRBV10-3,TRBJ2-3,CAISLKGGLTDTQYF,TGTGCCATCAGCCTTAAGGGAGGGCTCACAGATACGCAGTATTTT
TRBD1,-,TRBV7-2,TRBJ2-6,CASSFPTGTSSGANVLTF,TGTGCCAGCAGCTTTCCGACAGGGACGTCTTCTGGGGCCAACGTCCTGACTTTC
-,-,TRBV25-1,TRBJ2-6,CASTQGANVLTF,TGTGCCAGCACCCAGGGGGCCAACGTCCTGACTTTC
-,-,TRBV7-2,TRBJ2-7,CASTWTLGYEQYF,TGTGCCAGCACCTGGACATTGGGCTACGAGCAGTACTTC
TRBD1,-,TRBV29-1,TRBJ1-1,CSGRDRGPLAFF,TGCAGCGGTCGGGACAGGGGGCCTTTAGCTTTCTTT
TRBD2,-,TRBV3-1/TRBV3-2,TRBJ2-1,CASSRSGGHSYNEQFF,TGTGCCAGCAGCCGAAGCGGGGGGCACTCCTACAATGAGCAGTTCTTC
TRBD2,-,TRBV4-2,TRBJ2-3,CASSLQRGGQTDTQYF,TGTGCCAGCAGCCTTCAGCGGGGGGGCCAAACAGATACGCAGTATTTT
-,-,TRBV5-5,TRBJ2-1,CASRPTGTQGRGEQFF,TGTGCCAGCAGACCGACCGGGACACAGGGACGGGGTGAGCAGTTCTTC